Each of the 16 T cell receptor beta chains below was sequenced from the same sample in a study of blood T cell repertoires in COVID-19. Sequencing used immunoSEQ multiplex PCR; TCRdb keeps in-frame clones, though not all of them. Here the sample spans fewer than 50,000 clones, around nine tenths being singletons. Specimen: peripheral blood. These receptor sequences come from a man aged 65 to 79 with active COVID-19.

The chain employs TRBV5-4 and TRBJ1-1; D call uncertain. There are 13 residues in the CDR3. The V end lost 0 bases, the J end lost 2 bases, and 5 bases lay between the germline ends. Germline V lookup: CDR1 SGHNT, CDR2 YYREEE (reference sequence). Here the CDR3 DNA reads TGTGCCAGCAGCTTGGTCTACAACACTGAAGCTTTCTTT. This encodes CASSLVYNTEAFF.

This clone is medium-sized by share. V gene TRBV27 combines with J gene TRBJ1-6; TRBD1 matches at 8 bases. Losses at the gene ends were 11 bases for V and 10 bases for J; bases not matched to a gene: 16. The CDR3 runs to 15 residues. Germline V gives CDR1 MNHEY, CDR2 SMNVEV (reference sequence). The CDR3 DNA sequence: TGTGCCCCCCGGCAAGGACAGGGAGATGACTCACCCCTCCACTTT. Translating gives CAPRQGQGDDSPLHF.

This chain joins TRBV28 and TRBJ1-2; 7 bases map to TRBD1. The CDR3 is 14 residues long. Germline trimming cut 3 bases from V and 6 bases from J; bases unmatched to any gene: 7. CDR1 is MDHEN and CDR2 is SYDVKM in the germline V gene. As DNA, the CDR3 is TGTGCCAGCAGTTTCGGGACAGCAACCAATGGCTACACCTTC. It yields the protein CASSFGTATNGYTF.

The CDR3 DNA is TGTGCCAGCTCAGTACTAGCGGGGGACACAGATACGCAGTATTTT. Translation: CASSVLAGDTDTQYF. J is TRBJ2-3 and V is TRBV18; TRBD2 aligns across 11 bases. The CDR3 length is 15 residues. From germline, CDR1 is KGHSH and CDR2 LQKENI. Germline trimming cut 5 bases from V and 2 bases from J; bases unmatched to any gene: 3.

This sequence joins TRBV5-1 and TRBJ1-1, with D tentatively TRBD1 (5 bases). CDR3 length: 13 residues. Trimming removed 4 bases at V and 8 bases at J, with 15 bases between. Germline V CDR1 and CDR2: SGHRS, YFSETQ. The CDR3 protein is CASSPGDGREAFF. CDR3 DNA: TGCGCCAGCAGCCCGGGGGATGGCCGGGAAGCTTTCTTT.

This rearrangement joins TRBV9 to TRBJ1-2; no reliable D call. The CDR3 sequence is 16 residues long. The germline V gene has CDR1 SGDLS and CDR2 YYNGEE. Between the trimmed V and J ends, which lost 0 bases and 4 bases, there was a span of 16 bases. The DNA of the CDR3 is TGTGCCAGCAGCGTAGAGGTAGCCCCGGTTTTCTATGGCTACACCTTC. Translated: CASSVEVAPVFYGYTF.

This clone has a handful of counts. The rearrangement uses TRBV7-2 and TRBJ1-2; tentatively, D is TRBD1 (6 bases). Trimming removed 5 bases at V and 4 bases at J, with 17 bases between. The CDR3 has 15 amino acids. Germline V gene data show CDR1 as SGHTA and CDR2 as FQGNSA. The DNA of the CDR3 is TGTGCCAGCAGCCCTAGGACAGCCCGGGGCTATGGCTACACCTTC. Protein sequence: CASSPRTARGYGYTF.

The chain carries TRBV9 and TRBJ2-5; 8 bases match TRBD2. The junction had 8 bases not matched to a gene; V was cut back by 0 bases and J by 4 bases. Germline V gene sequence: CDR1 SGDLS, CDR2 YYNGEE. The CDR3 totals 16 residues. Here the CDR3 reads CASSVVPAGVGETQYF. The DNA of the CDR3 is TGTGCCAGCAGCGTAGTTCCAGCGGGAGTGGGAGAGACCCAGTACTTC.

On this clone itself: This sample also contains other DNA sequences that code for the same CDR3. The CDR3, as DNA: TGTGCCAGCAGTGGCGGGGGGAATCAGCCCCAGCATTTT. Protein: CASSGGGNQPQHF. V usage is TRBV2 and J usage is TRBJ1-5; D is possibly TRBD1 (5 bases). CDR3 size: 13 residues. Trimming removed 4 bases from V and 4 bases from J, with 8 bases in between. CDR1 SNHLY and CDR2 FYNNEI come from the germline V gene.

In this sample, this clone turned up a few times. This chain connects TRBV14 to TRBJ1-6; 7 nucleotides agree with TRBD1. V shed 4 bases, J shed 9 bases, and the junction held 9 bases outside the gene matches. The CDR3 extends over 15 amino acids. From germline, CDR1 is SGHDN and CDR2 FVKESK. Here the CDR3 DNA reads TGTGCCAGCAGCCTGAGGACAGGCTATCTTTCACCCCTCCACTTT. The encoded protein is CASSLRTGYLSPLHF.

The chain carries TRBV6-5 and TRBJ1-6, with 7 bases that match TRBD1. This CDR3 contains 16 residues. Germline trimming cut 2 bases from V and 4 bases from J; bases unmatched to any gene: 5. Per germline, CDR1 MNHEY and CDR2 SVGAGI. CDR3 in DNA: TGTGCCAGCAGTTACGGATCAGGGGGTTATAATTCACCCCTCCACTTT. This encodes CASSYGSGGYNSPLHF.

CDR3 nucleotides: TGTGCCAGCAGTTACTCCGAGGCCCCGTACAATGAGCAGTTCTTC. As protein: CASSYSEAPYNEQFF. The chain employs TRBV6-5 and TRBJ2-1; D is unclear. Germline CDR1 is MNHEY and CDR2 is SVGAGI. The CDR3 extends over 15 amino acids. V dropped 0 bases and J dropped 4 bases, with 10 bases sitting between them.

This sequence joins TRBV28 and TRBJ2-5; weak D call: TRBD2 (5 bases). The CDR3 has 14 amino acids. Deletions cut 8 bases from V and 1 base from J, with 14 bases between. Germline CDR1 is MDHEN and CDR2 is SYDVKM. The CDR3 region is CASPTRRGQETQYF. CDR3 in DNA: TGTGCCAGCCCAACTAGACGAGGCCAAGAGACCCAGTACTTC.

The rearrangement uses TRBV19 and TRBJ2-3; TRBD2 agrees at 8 bases. V gave up 3 bases and J gave up 5 bases; unmatched junction bases: 7. The germline CDR1 and CDR2 sequences are LNHDA and SQIVND (reference sequence). There are 15 residues in the CDR3. CDR3 DNA: TGTGCCAGTAGTATCTCCGGCCTAGCGGGAGATACGCAGTATTTT. Its protein product is CASSISGLAGDTQYF.

This chain uses TRBV7-9 with TRBJ1-5; D gene ambiguous. Trimming stripped 3 bases from V and 4 bases from J, with 7 bases between. The germline CDR1 and CDR2 sequences are SEHNR and FQNEAQ (reference sequence). The CDR3 runs 13 residues. CDR3 DNA: TGTGCCAGCAGCTTTGAACGGAATCAGCCCCAGCATTTT. This encodes CASSFERNQPQHF.

The V gene is TRBV4-2, the J gene TRBJ1-5; the D is unclear. CDR1 and CDR2 (germline): LGHNA, YNFKEQ. This CDR3 region has 15 residues. With 1 base removed from V and 4 bases from J, the gap between germline ends came to 11 bases. CDR3 protein: CASSQANAVNQPQHF. The CDR3 coding sequence is TGTGCCAGCAGCCAAGCCAATGCGGTTAATCAGCCCCAGCATTTT.